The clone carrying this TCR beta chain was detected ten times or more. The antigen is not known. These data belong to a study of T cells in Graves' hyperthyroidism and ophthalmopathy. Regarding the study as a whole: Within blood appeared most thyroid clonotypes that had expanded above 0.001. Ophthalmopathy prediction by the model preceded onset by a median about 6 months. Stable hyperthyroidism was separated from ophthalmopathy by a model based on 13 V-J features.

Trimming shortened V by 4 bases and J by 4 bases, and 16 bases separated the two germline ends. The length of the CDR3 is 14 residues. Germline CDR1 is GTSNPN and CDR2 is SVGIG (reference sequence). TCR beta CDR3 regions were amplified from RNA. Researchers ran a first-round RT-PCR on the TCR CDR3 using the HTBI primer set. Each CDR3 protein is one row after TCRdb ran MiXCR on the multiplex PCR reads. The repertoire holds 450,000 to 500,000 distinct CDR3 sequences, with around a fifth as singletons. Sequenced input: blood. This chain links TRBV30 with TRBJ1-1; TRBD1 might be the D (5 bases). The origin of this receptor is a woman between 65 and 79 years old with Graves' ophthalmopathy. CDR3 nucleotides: TGTGCCTGGACCCCAGGGCATAGTGGCACTGAAGCTTTCTTT. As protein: CAWTPGHSGTEAFF.